What follows are 27 T cell receptor beta chains derived from one specimen sequenced in a study of T cell repertoires in cytomegalovirus infection. TCRdb re-derived calls from the reads in MiXCR, one entry per CDR3 protein. Of 90,000 to 120,000 distinct CDR3 sequences listed, roughly a quarter were seen once; the top ten hold 35% to 50%. What was sequenced was CD8+ T cells from PBMCs. All receptors derive from a human donor in good health (CMV status not recorded). Some clones in this sample may be carry-over from other donors' samples.

Here the CDR3 DNA reads TGCAGTGCTATTGGCGAGGGCGAGACCCAGTACTTC. Its translation is CSAIGEGETQYF. This chain uses TRBV20-1 with TRBJ2-5; a weak D match, TRBD2 (5 bases). Germline V gives CDR1 DFQATT, CDR2 SNEGSKA (reference sequence). Trimming took 4 bases from V and 5 from J, leaving 11 bases between them. The length of the CDR3 is 12 residues.

The genes are TRBV13 and TRBJ2-4, with a possible D match to TRBD1 (5 bases). V was trimmed by 1 base and J by 8 bases, leaving 15 bases between them. The CDR3 length is 15 residues. Germline CDR1 and CDR2: PRHDT and FYEKMQ (reference sequence). CDR3 DNA: TGTGCCAGCAGCTTAGCAGGGTTTCAGCAAGACATTCAGTACTTC. Translating gives CASSLAGFQQDIQYF.

This clonotype has more than one count but fewer than ten. V and J are TRBV27 and TRBJ2-1, with D unclear. The V end lost 3 bases, the J end lost 8 bases, and 17 bases lay between the germline ends. The CDR3 totals 15 residues. The germline gives CDR1 MNHEY, CDR2 SMNVEV (reference sequence). The CDR3 here is CASSFLGGVPDEQFF. Here the CDR3 DNA reads TGTGCCAGCAGTTTTTTGGGCGGCGTTCCCGATGAGCAGTTCTTC.

This clonotype was picked up many times. This chain uses TRBV6-1 with TRBJ2-1; D gene ambiguous. Germline values: CDR1 MNHNS, CDR2 SASEGT. V lost 3 bases and J lost 5, with 14 bases in between. This CDR3 contains 15 residues. CDR3 in amino acids: CASSDGWARNNEQFF. In DNA form, the CDR3 reads TGTGCCAGCAGTGATGGGTGGGCGAGGAACAATGAGCAGTTCTTC.

The rearrangement links TRBV20-1 to TRBJ2-2, with TRBD2 as a possible D gene (5 bases). CDR3 length: 17 amino acids. Trimming took off 2 bases at V and 4 bases at J, with 20 bases between the two ends. CDR1 is DFQATT, CDR2 SNEGSKA, per germline (reference sequence). Here the CDR3 reads CSARRTIGVGTTGELFF. The CDR3 DNA reads as TGCAGTGCTAGACGGACCATCGGGGTTGGAACCACCGGGGAGCTGTTTTTT.

The V gene is TRBV20-1, the J gene TRBJ2-7, with 9 bases matching TRBD1. The CDR3 consists of 14 residues. Germline loops: CDR1 DFQATT, CDR2 SNEGSKA (reference sequence). With 8 bases clipped from V and 0 bases from J, the junction kept 8 bases outside the gene matches. CDR3 sequence (DNA): TGCAGTACTTTTACAGGGGGCAGCTCCTACGAGCAGTACTTC. The encoded protein is CSTFTGGSSYEQYF.

This clonotype was detected only a few times. V gene TRBV30 combines with J gene TRBJ2-2, with D perhaps matching TRBD1 (5 bases). From germline, CDR1 is GTSNPN and CDR2 SVGIG (reference sequence). The CDR3 runs 12 residues. Trimming stripped 2 bases from V and 4 bases from J, with 5 bases between. In DNA form, the CDR3 reads TGTGCCTGGAGTACAGGCACCGGGGAGCTGTTTTTT. The encoded protein is CAWSTGTGELFF.

The V call is TRBV7-2, the J call TRBJ1-2, with D tentatively TRBD1 (6 bases). Germline CDR1 and CDR2: SGHTA and FQGNSA. The CDR3 contains 18 residues. Trimming removed 5 bases from V and 3 bases from J, with 25 bases in between. The CDR3 reads CASSLPPEQGNLYYGYTF. CDR3 DNA sequence: TGTGCCAGCAGCCTCCCCCCAGAACAGGGAAATCTTTACTATGGCTACACCTTC. The variable domain in full, completed from reference TRBV7-2 and TRBJ1-2, reads GAGVSQSPSNKVTEKGKDVELRCDPISGHTALYWYRQSLGQGLEFLIYFQGNSAPDKSGLPSDRFSAERTGGSVSTLTIQRTQQEDSAVYLCASSLPPEQGNLYYGYTFGSGTRLTVV.

Only a few counts were recorded for this clonotype. This chain uses TRBV12-3 or TRBV12-4 with TRBJ2-2; D might be TRBD1 or TRBD2, each matching 6 bases. The length of the CDR3 is 14 residues. Trimming pared 6 bases from V and 2 bases from J, leaving 10 bases between. The CDR3 is CASSAGQNTGELFF. DNA for the CDR3: TGTGCCAGCAGCGCGGGACAAAACACCGGGGAGCTGTTTTTT.

This clonotype was recorded a few times. This chain uses TRBV30 with TRBJ2-1; TRBD2 matches 12 bases. This CDR3 region has 13 residues. Per germline, CDR1 GTSNPN and CDR2 SVGIG (reference sequence). Trimming took 8 bases from V and 8 from J; bases not matched to a gene: 7. The CDR3 DNA sequence: TGTGCCACCCCTAGCGGGAGGGGCGATGAGCAGTTCTTC. Its protein product is CATPSGRGDEQFF.

The chain recombines TRBV20-1 with TRBJ2-1; either TRBD1 or TRBD2 may supply D (5 bases each). Between the trimmed V and J ends, which lost 0 bases and 8 bases, there was a span of 14 bases. The CDR3 totals 14 residues. Germline V lookup: CDR1 DFQATT, CDR2 SNEGSKA (reference sequence). CDR3 sequence reads: CSARDWGSGDEQFF. CDR3 nucleotide sequence: TGCAGTGCTAGAGATTGGGGGAGTGGGGATGAGCAGTTCTTC.

This clonotype was found a few times. The rearrangement joins TRBV9 to TRBJ1-1; TRBD1 aligns across 10 bases. This CDR3 has 15 amino acids. In germline, CDR1 is SGDLS, CDR2 YYNGEE. V lost 3 bases to trimming and J lost 1 base; unmatched junction nucleotides: 3. The CDR3 spells CASSEGTGANTEAFF. CDR3 bases: TGTGCCAGCAGCGAGGGGACAGGGGCGAACACTGAAGCTTTCTTT.

V and J are TRBV29-1 and TRBJ2-1; 7 bases fit TRBD2. Germline CDR1 is SQVTM and CDR2 is ANQGSEA. Trimming took 1 base from V and 2 from J; bases not matched to a gene: 5. The CDR3 is 15 amino acids. This chain's CDR3 is CSVEGGGGAYNEQFF. In DNA, the CDR3 is TGCAGCGTTGAAGGGGGTGGGGGGGCCTACAATGAGCAGTTCTTC.

V gene TRBV12-3 or TRBV12-4 combines with J gene TRBJ2-7; TRBD2 aligns across 11 bases. The CDR3 contains 15 residues. The J segment lost 0 bases and the V segment lost 5 bases, leaving 3 bases of the junction unmatched. In DNA, the CDR3 is TGTGCCAGCAGTGACGGGACTAGCGGCTCCTACGAGCAGTACTTC. It codes for CASSDGTSGSYEQYF.

This sequence joins TRBV6-6 and TRBJ2-7; D assignment may be TRBD1 or TRBD2 (5 bases each). Germline CDR1 MNHNY, CDR2 SVGAGI (reference sequence). V lost 5 bases, J lost 6 bases, and 23 bases lay in between. CDR3 length: 16 residues. CDR3 sequence: CASSPDPQGVGAEQYF. The CDR3, as DNA: TGTGCCAGCAGTCCGGACCCGCAGGGAGTGGGCGCCGAGCAGTACTTC.

This clonotype was found many times. The V gene is TRBV28, the J gene TRBJ1-5, with TRBD1 matching 9 bases. The CDR3 is 15 amino acids. The V segment lost 7 bases and the J segment 7 bases; nucleotides outside the gene matches: 11. Per germline, CDR1 MDHEN and CDR2 SYDVKM. The CDR3 DNA reads as TGTGCCAGCACTTTCTCACAGGGGGCGGGACAGCCCCAGCATTTT. Encoded protein: CASTFSQGAGQPQHF.

The V and J genes are TRBV6-1 and TRBJ2-7; 7 bases are shared with TRBD1. V shed 6 bases and J 3 bases; nucleotides not matched to a gene: 8. There are 14 residues in the CDR3. Germline assignment: CDR1 MNHNS and CDR2 SASEGT. For the CDR3, the DNA is TGTGCCAGCAGGGCCGGGACAGCCCACTACGAGCAGTACTTC. It specifies CASRAGTAHYEQYF.

Remarks on this clonotype: This CDR3 is missing its conserved last phenylalanine or tryptophan, likely due to a read error. The chain couples TRBV5-1 to TRBJ2-1, with TRBD2 as a possible D gene (6 bases). The V end lost 5 bases, the J end lost 6 bases, and 12 bases lay between the germline ends. The CDR3 totals 13 residues. The germline V gene has CDR1 SGHRS and CDR2 YFSETQ. The CDR3 region has the DNA TGCGCCAGCAGATGGGGGACTGCCAATGAGCAGTTCTCC. Its translation is CASRWGTANEQFS.

This clonotype was counted many times. V is TRBV12-3 or TRBV12-4 and J is TRBJ2-6; 8 bases are a match to TRBD1. The CDR3 length is 17 residues. Unmatched junction bases numbered 4, after V lost 3 bases and J lost 0 bases. This CDR3 reads CASSFRGPSSGANVLTF. CDR3 DNA: TGTGCCAGCAGTTTCAGGGGGCCCAGCTCTGGGGCCAACGTCCTGACTTTC.

This clonotype was seen a handful of times. The chain recombines TRBV12-3 or TRBV12-4 with TRBJ1-4, with D unresolved. Trimming took 5 bases from V and 11 from J, leaving 9 bases between them. The CDR3 is 11 residues long. The CDR3 reads CASSPGPKLFF. CDR3 nucleotide sequence: TGTGCCAGCAGTCCCGGACCTAAACTGTTTTTT.

The CDR3 protein is CATSDGTSGGGSYNEQFF. Written as DNA, the CDR3 is TGTGCCACCAGTGATGGGACTAGCGGGGGGGGCTCCTACAATGAGCAGTTCTTC. V usage is TRBV24-1 and J usage is TRBJ2-1, with TRBD2 matching over 16 bases. The CDR3 has 18 amino acids. The junction had 1 base not matched to a gene; V was cut back by 3 bases and J by 0 bases. The germline V gene has CDR1 KGHDR and CDR2 SFDVKD.

This clonotype has a count of ten or more. This CDR3 reads CASSLVLEGRQSNYGYTF. CDR3 coding DNA: TGTGCCAGCAGTTTAGTATTGGAGGGGCGTCAATCAAACTATGGCTACACCTTC. The chain recombines TRBV28 with TRBJ1-2, with a tentative D call TRBD1 (5 bases). Germline lookup yields CDR1 MDHEN and CDR2 SYDVKM. CDR3 length: 18 amino acids. V was cut by 2 bases and J by 2 bases, with 21 bases left in between.

The chain couples TRBV27 to TRBJ1-6; no reliable D call. V dropped 10 bases and J dropped 6 bases, with 13 bases sitting between them. CDR3 length: 13 amino acids. Germline V gives CDR1 MNHEY, CDR2 SMNVEV (reference sequence). CDR3 region: CANPGPLNSPLHF. CDR3 sequence (DNA): TGTGCCAATCCGGGTCCTCTTAATTCACCCCTCCACTTT.

This rearrangement joins TRBV7-6 to TRBJ2-6; the D call may be TRBD1 or TRBD2 (5 bases each). Germline-derived CDR1 and CDR2 are SGHVS and FNYEAQ. This CDR3 has 17 amino acids. The ends were cut back, 2 bases at V and 0 bases at J, with 11 bases in the middle. CDR3 nucleotide sequence: TGTGCCAGCAGCTTAACCGGGACGGACTCTGGGGCCAACGTCCTGACTTTC. Translated: CASSLTGTDSGANVLTF.

This clonotype was picked up a small number of times. The J gene is TRBJ1-5, the V gene TRBV11-2, with D possibly being TRBD1 (5 bases). The CDR3 has 15 residues. Germline V gene data show CDR1 as SGHAT and CDR2 as FQNNGV. V dropped 1 base and J dropped 3 bases, with 10 bases sitting between them. CDR3 in DNA: TGTGCCAGCAGCTTAGCAGGGATCTACAATCAGCCCCAGCATTTT. Protein: CASSLAGIYNQPQHF.

This chain joins TRBV7-9 and TRBJ2-1, with D perhaps matching TRBD1 (6 bases). This CDR3 is built from 16 residues. V lost 6 bases, J lost 7 bases, and 22 bases lay in between. Germline assignment: CDR1 SEHNR and CDR2 FQNEAQ (reference sequence). In DNA, the CDR3 is TGTGCCAGCAGTTTCCACCCGGGACATGGTCAGAATGAGCAGTTCTTC. Translation: CASSFHPGHGQNEQFF.

This clonotype was seen a handful of times. The J gene is TRBJ1-2, the V gene TRBV12-3 or TRBV12-4, with D perhaps TRBD1 (5 bases). This CDR3 has 15 amino acids. Trimming pared 8 bases from V and 4 bases from J, leaving 20 bases between. This CDR3 reads CASLGGLPPSYGYTF. CDR3 coding DNA: TGTGCCAGCTTGGGGGGACTCCCTCCAAGCTATGGCTACACCTTC.